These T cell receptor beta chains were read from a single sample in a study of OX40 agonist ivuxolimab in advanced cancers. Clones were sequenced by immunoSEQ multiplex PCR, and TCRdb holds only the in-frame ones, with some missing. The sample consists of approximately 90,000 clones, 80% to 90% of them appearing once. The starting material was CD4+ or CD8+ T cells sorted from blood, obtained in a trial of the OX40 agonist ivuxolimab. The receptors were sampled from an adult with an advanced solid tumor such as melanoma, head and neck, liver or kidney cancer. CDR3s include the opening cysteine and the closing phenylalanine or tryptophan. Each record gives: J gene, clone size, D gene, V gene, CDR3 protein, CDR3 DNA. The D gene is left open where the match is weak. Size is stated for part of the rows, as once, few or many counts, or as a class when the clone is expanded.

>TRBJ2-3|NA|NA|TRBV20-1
CSARQDTQYF
TGCAGTGCTAGACAAGATACGCAGTATTTT
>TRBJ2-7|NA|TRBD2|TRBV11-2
CASSTSAGVGSYEQYF
TGTGCCAGCAGCACCTCCGCGGGGGTCGGCTCCTACGAGCAGTACTTC
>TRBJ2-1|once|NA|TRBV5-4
CASSPTRMGSGYNEQFF
TGTGCCAGCAGCCCCACCAGGATGGGTTCGGGGTACAATGAGCAGTTCTTC
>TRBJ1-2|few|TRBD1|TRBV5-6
CASSPAGVDRNGYTF
TGTGCCAGCAGCCCCGCAGGGGTGGACAGGAATGGCTACACCTTC
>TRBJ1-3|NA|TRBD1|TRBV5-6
CASSTGTGAGNTIYF
TGTGCCAGCAGCACCGGGACAGGGGCTGGAAACACCATATATTTT
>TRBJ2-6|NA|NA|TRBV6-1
CASSEDPFFVSGANVLTF
TGTGCCAGCAGTGAAGATCCGTTCTTTGTCTCTGGGGCCAACGTCCTGACTTTC
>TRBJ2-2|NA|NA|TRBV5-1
CASSLAPTFAGELFF
TGCGCCAGCAGCTTGGCCCCCACTTTCGCCGGGGAGCTGTTTTTT
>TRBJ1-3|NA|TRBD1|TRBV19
CASRDSTGARNTIYF
TGTGCCAGTAGGGACTCGACAGGGGCCCGAAACACCATATATTTT
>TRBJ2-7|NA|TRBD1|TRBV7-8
CASSSQQGNNEQYF
TGTGCCAGCAGCTCCCAACAGGGGAACAACGAGCAGTACTTC
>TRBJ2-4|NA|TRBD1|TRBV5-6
CASSFKALAGGFNIQYF
TGTGCCAGCAGCTTTAAGGCCCTGGCAGGGGGCTTTAACATTCAGTACTTC
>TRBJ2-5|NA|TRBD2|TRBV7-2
CASSPRTSPGTQYF
TGTGCCAGCAGCCCTAGGACTAGCCCAGGAACCCAGTACTTC
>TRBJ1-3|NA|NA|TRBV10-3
CAISDGGPGGNTIYF
TGTGCCATCAGTGACGGGGGCCCGGGGGGAAACACCATATATTTT
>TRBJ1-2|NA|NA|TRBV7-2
CASSPGDGLWRGYTF
TGTGCCAGCAGCCCAGGCGACGGTCTATGGCGGGGCTACACCTTC
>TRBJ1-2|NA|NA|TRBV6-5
CAASDGAAGEYGYTF
TGTGCCGCTTCCGACGGGGCAGCCGGGGAATATGGCTACACCTTC
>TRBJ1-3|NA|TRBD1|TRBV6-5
CASSSRHRGGNTIYF
TGTGCCAGCAGTTCGAGACACAGGGGAGGAAACACCATATATTTT
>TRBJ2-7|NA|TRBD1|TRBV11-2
CASSLGDRGYEQYF
TGTGCCAGCAGCTTAGGAGACAGGGGATACGAGCAGTACTTC
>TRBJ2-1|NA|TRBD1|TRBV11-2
CASSRDRGSNNEQFF
TGTGCCAGCAGCAGGGACAGGGGTTCAAACAATGAGCAGTTCTTC
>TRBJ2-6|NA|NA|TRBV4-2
CASSQDRYSGANVLTF
TGTGCCAGCAGCCAAGACAGATACTCTGGGGCCAACGTCCTGACTTTC
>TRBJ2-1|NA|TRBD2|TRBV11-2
CASSSDIILAGGEQFF
TGTGCCAGCAGTTCTGACATCATTTTAGCGGGGGGTGAGCAGTTCTTC
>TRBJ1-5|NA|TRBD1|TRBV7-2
CASSLRQGGSNQPQHF
TGTGCCAGCAGCTTAAGGCAGGGGGGTAGCAATCAGCCCCAGCATTTT
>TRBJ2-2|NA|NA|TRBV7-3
CASVGPGTGELFF
TGTGCCAGTGTCGGCCCTGGCACCGGGGAGCTGTTTTTT
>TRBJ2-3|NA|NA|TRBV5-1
CASSFSAAISTDTQYF
TGCGCCAGCAGCTTTTCAGCGGCGATAAGCACAGATACGCAGTATTTT
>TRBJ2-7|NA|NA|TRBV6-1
CASSEYRTPYEQYF
TGTGCCAGCAGTGAATACAGGACACCCTACGAGCAGTACTTC
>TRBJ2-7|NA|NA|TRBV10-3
CAISERGRDHEQYF
TGTGCCATCAGTGAGCGGGGGCGCGACCACGAGCAGTACTTC
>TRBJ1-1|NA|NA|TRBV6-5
CASSYETEAFF
TGTGCCAGCAGTTACGAGACTGAAGCTTTCTTT
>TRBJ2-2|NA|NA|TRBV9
CASSVDGVRELFF
TGTGCCAGCAGCGTGGATGGGGTTAGGGAGCTGTTTTTT
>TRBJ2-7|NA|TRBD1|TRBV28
CASSLEGQGGAYEQYF
TGTGCCAGCAGTTTAGAGGGACAGGGGGGGGCCTACGAGCAGTACTTC
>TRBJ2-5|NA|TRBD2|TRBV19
CASSISGVMWETQYF
TGTGCCAGTAGTATAAGCGGGGTTATGTGGGAGACCCAGTACTTC
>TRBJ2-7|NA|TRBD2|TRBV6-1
CASRRETSSYEQYF
TGTGCCAGCAGGCGGGAGACATCGAGCTACGAGCAGTACTTC
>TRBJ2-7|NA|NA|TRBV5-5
CASSSGQLTYEQYF
TGTGCCAGCAGCTCTGGACAGCTTACCTACGAGCAGTACTTC
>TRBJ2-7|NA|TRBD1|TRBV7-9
CASSPGTGVVYEQYF
TGTGCCAGCAGCCCCGGGACAGGAGTAGTTTACGAGCAGTACTTC
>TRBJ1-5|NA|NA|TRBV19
CASGSKDQPQHF
TGTGCCAGCGGCAGTAAAGATCAGCCCCAGCATTTT
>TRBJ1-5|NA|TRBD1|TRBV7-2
CASSLDRGPQHF
TGTGCCAGCAGCTTGGACAGGGGGCCCCAGCATTTT
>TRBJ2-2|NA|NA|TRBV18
CASSPPNAPGELFF
TGTGCCAGCTCACCACCTAATGCTCCCGGGGAGCTGTTTTTT
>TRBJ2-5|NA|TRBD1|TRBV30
CAWRDRGKGTQYF
TGTGCCTGGAGGGACAGGGGTAAGGGGACCCAGTACTTC
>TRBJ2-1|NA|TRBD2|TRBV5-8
CASSLPRLAGANEQFF
TGTGCCAGCAGCTTACCCCGACTAGCGGGGGCGAATGAGCAGTTCTTC
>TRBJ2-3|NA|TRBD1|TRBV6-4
CATRRGRGDTQYF
TGTGCCACCCGAAGGGGGCGCGGAGATACGCAGTATTTT
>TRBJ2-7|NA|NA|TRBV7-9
CASSPTIGGGYEQYF
TGTGCCAGCAGCCCTACCATCGGGGGCGGCTACGAGCAGTACTTC
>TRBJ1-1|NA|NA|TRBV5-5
CASSLNTEAFF
TGTGCCAGCAGCCTGAACACTGAAGCTTTCTTT
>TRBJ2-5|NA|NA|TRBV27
CASTSASSTKETQYF
TGTGCCAGCACCTCTGCTTCTTCCACCAAAGAGACCCAGTACTTC
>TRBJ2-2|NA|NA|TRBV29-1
CSVAGTPGELFF
TGCAGCGTGGCCGGGACTCCCGGGGAGCTGTTTTTT
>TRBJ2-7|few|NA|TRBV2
CASTLGREQYF
TGTGCCAGCACCCTTGGCAGGGAACAGTACTTC
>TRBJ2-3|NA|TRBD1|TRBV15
CATSRGTDTDTQYF
TGTGCCACCAGCAGGGGGACAGACACAGATACGCAGTATTTT
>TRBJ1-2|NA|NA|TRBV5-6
CASSLERWGYTF
TGTGCCAGCAGCTTGGAGCGGTGGGGCTACACCTTC
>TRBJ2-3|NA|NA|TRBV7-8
CASSPWTEPSTDTQYF
TGTGCCAGCAGCCCTTGGACAGAGCCTAGCACAGATACGCAGTATTTT
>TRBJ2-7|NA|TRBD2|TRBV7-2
CASSQDAGGNYEQYF
TGTGCCAGCAGCCAAGATGCGGGGGGGAATTACGAGCAGTACTTC